One sample yielded the 9 T cell receptor beta chains listed below, sequenced in a study of cytomegalovirus exposure and HLA in healthy donors. This PCR relied on a set of 60 Vbeta primers and 13 Jbeta primers. Sequencing was performed with immunoSEQ multiplex PCR; in TCRdb, only in-frame clones are kept and a portion is missing. Of about 180,000 clones in the sample, around four fifths were seen once. Sequenced sample: PBMCs. The receptors stem from a man aged 18 to 29 in good health and CMV-seronegative.

CDR3 sequence reads: CASSPWTGIKETQYF. In nucleotides, the CDR3 is TGTGCCAGCAGCCCCTGGACAGGGATAAAAGAGACCCAGTACTTC. V gene TRBV5-8 combines with J gene TRBJ2-5, with 8 bases identical to TRBD1. CDR3 length equals 15 residues. Trimming cost V 4 bases and J 3 bases; bases outside gene matches: 8. Germline-derived CDR1 and CDR2 are SGHTS and YDEGEE.

The chain has TRBV5-4 and TRBJ1-2; D perhaps matches TRBD1 (6 bases). The V end lost 2 bases, the J end lost 8 bases, and 10 bases lay between the germline ends. The CDR3 runs 12 residues. Germline V CDR1 and CDR2: SGHNT, YYREEE (reference sequence). The CDR3: CASSFQGQGYTF. CDR3 coding DNA: TGTGCCAGCAGCTTCCAGGGGCAGGGCTACACCTTC.

This rearrangement joins TRBV5-6 to TRBJ1-5, with 8 nucleotides matching TRBD1. The V gene's germline CDR1 is SGHDT and CDR2 YYEEEE. After removal of 4 bases from V and 9 bases from J, the junction contained 21 bases not matched to a gene. This CDR3 has 18 residues. The CDR3 is CASSGRTGLRLLFGPQHF. The DNA for the CDR3 is TGTGCCAGCAGCGGAAGGACAGGGCTCCGATTGTTGTTTGGGCCCCAGCATTTT.

The CDR3 here is CASSPQGQHSGNTIYF. The CDR3, as DNA: TGTGCCAGCTCACCCCAAGGACAGCACTCTGGAAACACCATATATTTT. The V gene is TRBV18, the J gene TRBJ1-3; tentative D call: TRBD1 (6 bases). CDR1 and CDR2 (germline): KGHSH, LQKENI. Trimming cost V 3 bases and J 0 bases, with 12 bases left between them. The CDR3 sequence is 16 residues long.

J is TRBJ2-1 and V is TRBV5-1, with 10 bases lining up with TRBD2. The CDR3 length is 15 residues. CDR1 is SGHRS, CDR2 YFSETQ, per germline. Trimming removed 4 bases from V and 5 bases from J; junction bases left unmatched: 6. The DNA of the CDR3 is TGCGCCAGCAGCCCGAGCGGGAGGGGGCACAATGAGCAGTTCTTC. Encoded protein: CASSPSGRGHNEQFF. The complete variable domain, with remaining parts taken from reference TRBV5-1 and TRBJ2-1, reads KAGVTQTPRYLIKTRGQQVTLSCSPISGHRSVSWYQQTPGQGLQFLFEYFSETQRNKGNFPGRFSGRQFSNSRSEMNVSTLELGDSALYLCASSPSGRGHNEQFFGPGTRLTVL.

The V gene is TRBV5-1, the J gene TRBJ2-1; TRBD2 matches 10 bases. There are 16 residues in the CDR3. Germline V gene lookup returns CDR1 SGHRS and CDR2 YFSETQ. V lost 4 bases, J lost 9 bases, and 13 bases stayed unmatched. In nucleotides, the CDR3 is TGCGCCAGCAGCCGCGAGCTAGCGGGAGTCTCAGGTGAGCAGTTCTTC. Translating gives CASSRELAGVSGEQFF.

This chain connects TRBV4-2 to TRBJ1-2; maybe TRBD1 (6 bases). This CDR3 has 14 amino acids. The V end lost 6 bases, the J end lost 3 bases, and 14 bases lay between the germline ends. CDR1 is LGHNA and CDR2 is YNFKEQ in the germline V gene. This chain's CDR3 is CASSLNRDDYGYTF. The CDR3 coding sequence is TGTGCCAGCAGTTTAAACAGGGATGACTATGGCTACACCTTC.

The chain is built from TRBV9 and TRBJ2-7; 14 bases map to TRBD2. V shed 0 bases, J shed 7 bases, and the junction held 12 bases outside the gene matches. The CDR3 is 18 amino acids. Germline CDR1 and CDR2: SGDLS and YYNGEE. The CDR3 loop reads CASSVGLAGGQAQGEQYF. The DNA of the CDR3 is TGTGCCAGCAGCGTAGGACTAGCGGGGGGGCAGGCCCAGGGAGAGCAGTACTTC. The full variable domain, with the rest looked up from reference TRBV9 and TRBJ2-7, is DSGVTQTPKHLITATGQRVTLRCSPRSGDLSVYWYQQSLDQGLQFLIQYYNGEERAKGNILERFSAQQFPDLHSELNLSSLELGDSALYFCASSVGLAGGQAQGEQYFGPGTRLTVT.

A single count supports this clone. The chain recombines TRBV18 with TRBJ2-1, with D perhaps TRBD1 (6 bases). The CDR3 spans 16 residues. The V and J ends lost 5 bases and 0 bases respectively, with 14 bases between them. Germline V gene sequence: CDR1 KGHSH, CDR2 LQKENI. The CDR3 DNA follows: TGTGCCAGCTCAAGCGACAGGTTAAGCTCCTACAATGAGCAGTTCTTC. It yields the protein CASSSDRLSSYNEQFF.